The present T cell receptor (beta chain) was sequenced within a study of T cell repertoires in cytomegalovirus infection. General observations from the study: The study found HLA-C-restricted CMV-specific TCR beta clonotypes dominating the ex vivo response.

Only a few counts were recorded for this clonotype. Its specificity is unknown. The V gene's germline CDR1 is SNHLY and CDR2 FYNNEI. Between the trimmed V and J ends, which lost 3 bases and 8 bases, there was a span of 11 bases. The CDR3 has 13 residues. Via MiXCR, TCRdb re-called the reads, giving one row per CDR3 protein. Of more than 85,000 distinct CDR3 sequences listed, under 25% were seen once; the top ten hold approximately 39%. This sequence was found in a human donor in good health (CMV status not recorded). Some clones in this sample may be carry-over from other donors' samples. The V and J genes are TRBV2 and TRBJ2-1; perhaps TRBD1 as D (6 bases). Sequenced input: CD8+ T cells from PBMCs. The CDR3: CASSDARGHEQFF. For the CDR3, the DNA is TGTGCCAGCAGTGACGCCAGGGGCCATGAGCAGTTCTTC.